Presented here are 13 T cell receptor beta chains from one specimen sequenced in a study of Ad26.COV2.S vaccination and SARS-CoV-2 variants (TCRdb year 2021). The meaning of the sample's treatment or condition label: 19 received Ad26.COV2.S at low or high dose, single or two shots; 5 received placebo; per-sample allocation not given. Repertoires of vaccine and placebo recipients were sequenced from samples collected on day 63 after the first injection. The receptor library was made with the immunoSEQ multiplex PCR assay. TCRdb mirrors the immuneACCESS table, restricted to in-frame sequences. Some clones are absent from its copies; in checked studies, under half trace to an unresolved V gene, and the reason for the others is unknown. Here the sample has approximately 450,000 clones; more than 80% occur a single time. The ten largest clones capture about 12% of the sample. Source: peripheral blood, taken in a trial of Ad26.COV2.S vaccine versus placebo. These TCRs come from a person aged 18-60 years who received the Ad26.COV2.S COVID-19 vaccine or a placebo.

This clone occurred a few times. This rearrangement joins TRBV4-1 to TRBJ1-3; D is perhaps TRBD1 (5 bases). V was pared by 4 bases and J by 2 bases, with 12 bases between. The length of the CDR3 is 15 residues. Germline assignment: CDR1 MGHRA and CDR2 YSYEKL. CDR3 coding DNA: TGCGCCAGCAGCCGAGCCGGGACGACTGGAAACACCATATATTTT. This gives the protein CASSRAGTTGNTIYF.

The gene calls are TRBV27 and TRBJ1-2; 9 bases align to TRBD1. Germline CDR1 and CDR2: MNHEY and SMNVEV (reference sequence). Unmatched junction bases numbered 4, after V lost 10 bases and J lost 7 bases. This CDR3 has 11 amino acids. CDR3 in amino acids: CATWDRAGYTF. CDR3 nucleotide sequence: TGTGCCACCTGGGACAGGGCTGGCTACACCTTC.

The chain uses TRBV7-9 and TRBJ2-6, with D unclear. The length of the CDR3 is 13 residues. The V end lost 4 bases, the J end lost 2 bases, and 3 bases lay between the germline ends. CDR1 is SEHNR, CDR2 FQNEAQ, per germline (reference sequence). In DNA, the CDR3 is TGTGCCAGCAGCTCCCCTGGGGCCAACGTCCTGACTTTC. It codes for CASSSPGANVLTF.

This clone was recorded only once. The chain recombines TRBV30 with TRBJ1-2; 10 positions match TRBD1. Trimming at V came to 3 bases and at J to 8 bases, leaving 6 bases not matched to a gene. The germline V gene has CDR1 GTSNPN and CDR2 SVGIG (reference sequence). The CDR3 consists of 13 residues. In nucleotides, the CDR3 is TGTGCCTGGAGCGGACAGGGGGAAAGAGGCTACACCTTC. It specifies CAWSGQGERGYTF.

The genes are TRBV6-2 or TRBV6-3 and TRBJ2-2, with D possibly being TRBD1 or TRBD2 (5 bases each). This CDR3 is 17 amino acids long. Per germline, CDR1 MNHEY and CDR2 SVGEGT. V lost 2 bases to trimming and J lost 3 bases, with 16 bases between them. The CDR3 reads CASSYKGTGQYTGELFF. For the CDR3, the DNA is TGTGCCAGCAGTTACAAGGGGACGGGGCAGTACACCGGGGAGCTGTTTTTT.

The chain carries TRBV9 and TRBJ2-2; TRBD1 is a possible D gene (5 bases). The CDR3 runs to 14 residues. The V and J ends lost 3 bases and 5 bases respectively, with 11 bases between them. Germline V gives CDR1 SGDLS, CDR2 YYNGEE. The CDR3, as DNA: TGTGCCAGCAGCGAGGCAGGGCGGACCGGGGAGCTGTTTTTT. It codes for CASSEAGRTGELFF.

The genes are TRBV7-8 and TRBJ2-5; TRBD2 agrees at 7 bases. V was clipped by 5 bases and J by 5 bases; unmatched bases: 14. Per germline, CDR1 SGHVS and CDR2 FQNEAQ. The CDR3 runs 16 residues. CDR3 sequence: CASSPAFGAGAETQYF. In DNA form, the CDR3 reads TGTGCCAGCAGCCCAGCTTTTGGTGCGGGAGCCGAGACCCAGTACTTC.

This chain uses TRBV20-1 with TRBJ2-1; D unresolved. Germline V gives CDR1 DFQATT, CDR2 SNEGSKA (reference sequence). The V end lost 5 bases, the J end lost 16 bases, and 15 bases lay between the germline ends. This CDR3 contains 10 residues. CDR3 sequence (DNA): TGCAGTGCTTTGTCCAAAGGGTTTTTCTTC. It translates to CSALSKGFFF.

This sequence joins TRBV29-1 and TRBJ2-2; D perhaps matches TRBD1 (7 bases). V gave up 7 bases and J gave up 1 base, with 10 bases separating them. This CDR3 is built from 13 residues. Germline V lookup: CDR1 SQVTM, CDR2 ANQGSEA. The CDR3 loop reads CSGRGQNTGELFF. Here the CDR3 DNA reads TGCAGCGGGAGGGGGCAGAACACCGGGGAGCTGTTTTTT.

The V gene is TRBV7-8, the J gene TRBJ1-3; D may be TRBD1 (5 bases). The CDR3 has 15 amino acids. The V gene's germline CDR1 is SGHVS and CDR2 FQNEAQ. V was trimmed by 5 bases and J by 4 bases, leaving 15 bases between them. This chain's CDR3 is CASSPTAGPGNTIYF. The CDR3 nucleotides read TGTGCCAGCAGCCCGACCGCGGGGCCCGGAAACACCATATATTTT.

The chain uses TRBV2 and TRBJ2-7; D gene unclear. Trimming left V 9 bases short and J 5 bases short, with 11 bases between. CDR3 size: 11 residues. Germline V CDR1 and CDR2: SNHLY, FYNNEI. The CDR3 DNA sequence: TGTGCCAGTAGCCGGGTCGACGAGCAGTACTTC. It codes for CASSRVDEQYF.

This chain joins TRBV28 and TRBJ2-7; 7 bases are a match to TRBD1. With V trimmed by 4 bases and J by 3 bases, 9 bases remained unmatched. Germline-derived CDR1 and CDR2 are MDHEN and SYDVKM. The CDR3 has 15 residues. The DNA of the CDR3 is TGTGCCAGCAGTTCCGGTCGAGGACAGGACTACGAGCAGTACTTC. Its protein product is CASSSGRGQDYEQYF.

The chain joins TRBV6-2 or TRBV6-3 to TRBJ1-2, with a tentative D call TRBD1 (5 bases). The CDR3 loop spans 11 amino acids. Germline V gives CDR1 MNHEY, CDR2 SVGEGT. V was cut by 6 bases and J by 7 bases, with 9 bases left in between. CDR3 DNA sequence: TGTGCCAGCAGCCAGGGTGGTGGCTACACCTTC. This sequence encodes CASSQGGGYTF.